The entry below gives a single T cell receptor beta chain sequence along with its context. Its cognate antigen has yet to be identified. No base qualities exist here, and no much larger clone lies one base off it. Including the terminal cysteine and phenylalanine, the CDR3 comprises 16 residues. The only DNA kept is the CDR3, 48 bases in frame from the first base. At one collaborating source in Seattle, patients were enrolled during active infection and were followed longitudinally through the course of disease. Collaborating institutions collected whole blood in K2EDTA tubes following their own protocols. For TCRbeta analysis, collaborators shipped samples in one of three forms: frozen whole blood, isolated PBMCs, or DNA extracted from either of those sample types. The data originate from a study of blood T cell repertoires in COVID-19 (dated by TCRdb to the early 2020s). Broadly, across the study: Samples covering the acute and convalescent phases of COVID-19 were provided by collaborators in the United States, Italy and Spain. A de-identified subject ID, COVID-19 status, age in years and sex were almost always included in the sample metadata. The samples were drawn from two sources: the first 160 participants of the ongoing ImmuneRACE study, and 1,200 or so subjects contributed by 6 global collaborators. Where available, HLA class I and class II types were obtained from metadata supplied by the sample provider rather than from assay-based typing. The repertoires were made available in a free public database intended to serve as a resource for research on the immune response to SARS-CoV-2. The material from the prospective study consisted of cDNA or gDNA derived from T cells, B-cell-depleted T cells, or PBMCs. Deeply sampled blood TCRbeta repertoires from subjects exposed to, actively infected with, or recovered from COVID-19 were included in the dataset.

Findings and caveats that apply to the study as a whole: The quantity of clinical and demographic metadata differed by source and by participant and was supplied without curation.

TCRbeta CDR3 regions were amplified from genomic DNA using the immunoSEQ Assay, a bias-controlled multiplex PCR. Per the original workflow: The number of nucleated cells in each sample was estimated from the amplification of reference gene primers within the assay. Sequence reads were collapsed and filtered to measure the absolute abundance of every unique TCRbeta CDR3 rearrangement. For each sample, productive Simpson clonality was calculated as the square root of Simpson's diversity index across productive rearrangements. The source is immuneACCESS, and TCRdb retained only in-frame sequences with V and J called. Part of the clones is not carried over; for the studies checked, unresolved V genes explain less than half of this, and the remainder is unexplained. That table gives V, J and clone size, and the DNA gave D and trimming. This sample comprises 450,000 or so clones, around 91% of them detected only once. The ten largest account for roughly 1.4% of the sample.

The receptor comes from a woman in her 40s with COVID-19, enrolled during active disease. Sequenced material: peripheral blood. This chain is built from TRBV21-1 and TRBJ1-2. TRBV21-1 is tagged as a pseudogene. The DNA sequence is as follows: TGTGCCAGCAGCAAAGGGAGAGGCCCGGGAGACTATGGCTACACCTTC. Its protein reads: CASSKGRGPGDYGYTF.